This T cell receptor (beta chain) was observed in a study of glioma-infiltrating T cells after dendritic cell vaccination. Study context: At biweekly intervals, patients got three intradermal dendritic cell vaccine injections.

Time point here: after dendritic cell vaccination, including at tumor progression/relapse. Primers: 60 V beta forward and 13 J beta reverse. This table comes from immunoSEQ multiplex PCR, and its TCRdb copy is limited to in-frame clones, with some not included. The sample lists around 78,000 clones, 85% seen once, with 8.5% in the top ten. The CDR3 is 13 amino acids. Germline V lookup: CDR1 SGHRS, CDR2 YFSETQ. The V end was cut by 4 bases, the J end by 2 bases, with 9 bases between. This clonotype was sampled from a human donor with glioblastoma. Specimen: blood, collected after dendritic cell vaccination. This rearrangement joins TRBV5-1 to TRBJ1-1; D is ambiguous. The CDR3 spells CASSQDTNTEAFF. DNA for the CDR3: TGCGCCAGCAGCCAAGACACCAACACTGAAGCTTTCTTT.